The next 27 T cell receptor beta chains were all read from a single sample in a study of blood T cell repertoires in COVID-19. Sequencing was performed with immunoSEQ multiplex PCR; in TCRdb, only in-frame clones are kept and a portion is missing. The sample records 60,000 to 90,000 clones, approximately 86% being singletons. Material: peripheral blood. These TCRs come from a human donor in a cohort sampled during active COVID-19.

The J gene is TRBJ1-2, the V gene TRBV6-5; D gene ambiguous. Between the trimmed V and J ends, which lost 2 bases and 7 bases, there was a span of 14 bases. CDR3 length: 14 amino acids. Looked up from germline, CDR1 is MNHEY and CDR2 is SVGAGI. The CDR3 region is CASSYQLEGGGYTF. CDR3 bases: TGTGCCAGCAGTTACCAGTTAGAGGGTGGTGGCTACACCTTC.

The J gene is TRBJ1-2, the V gene TRBV4-1; TRBD1 matches at 7 bases. The germline gives CDR1 MGHRA, CDR2 YSYEKL. V was clipped by 3 bases and J by 8 bases; unmatched bases: 12. This CDR3 is built from 15 residues. CDR3 amino acids: CASSHPPGQRSGYTF. In DNA form, the CDR3 reads TGCGCCAGCAGCCACCCCCCGGGACAGAGGAGCGGCTACACCTTC.

The CDR3 DNA reads TGTGCCAGCTCACCCGGGACTAGCGGGGTTAGTGAGCAGTTCTTC. Amino acid sequence: CASSPGTSGVSEQFF. The V gene is TRBV18, the J gene TRBJ2-1; 13 bases align to TRBD2. In germline, CDR1 is KGHSH, CDR2 LQKENI. The CDR3 runs 15 residues. Trimming at V came to 3 bases and at J to 9 bases, leaving 5 bases not matched to a gene.

The rearrangement links TRBV5-1 to TRBJ2-5; D is undetermined. The CDR3 sequence is 12 residues long. The germline V gene encodes CDR1 SGHRS and CDR2 YFSETQ. Trimming cost V 4 bases and J 5 bases, with 9 bases left between them. CDR3 loop: CASSPSPETQYF. The CDR3, as DNA: TGCGCCAGCAGCCCCTCCCCGGAGACCCAGTACTTC.

The chain has TRBV30 and TRBJ2-3, with 7 positions matching TRBD2. The J segment lost 4 bases and the V segment lost 0 bases, leaving 4 bases of the junction unmatched. CDR3 length equals 14 residues. Germline V gives CDR1 GTSNPN, CDR2 SVGIG (reference sequence). The CDR3 DNA reads as TGTGCCTGGAGTGTGGCTAGCGGATCAGATACGCAGTATTTT. As protein: CAWSVASGSDTQYF.

The chain has TRBV6-2 or TRBV6-3 and TRBJ2-3; 10 nucleotides agree with TRBD2. This CDR3 spans 18 amino acids. Per the germline V gene, CDR1 is MNHEY and CDR2 is SVGEGT. The V segment lost 0 bases and the J segment 2 bases; nucleotides outside the gene matches: 8. The CDR3 reads CASSYSLAGAQITDTQYF. The CDR3 nucleotides read TGTGCCAGCAGTTACTCTCTAGCGGGGGCCCAGATCACAGATACGCAGTATTTT.

CDR3 region: CASSSGTGGTEAFF. In nucleotides, the CDR3 is TGCGCCAGCAGCTCCGGAACAGGGGGTACTGAAGCTTTCTTT. The chain recombines TRBV5-1 with TRBJ1-1; 8 bases match TRBD1. From germline, CDR1 is SGHRS and CDR2 YFSETQ. The CDR3 spans 14 residues. Trimming took 3 bases from V and 5 from J; bases not matched to a gene: 6. The full variable domain, completed using reference TRBV5-1 and TRBJ1-1, is KAGVTQTPRYLIKTRGQQVTLSCSPISGHRSVSWYQQTPGQGLQFLFEYFSETQRNKGNFPGRFSGRQFSNSRSEMNVSTLELGDSALYLCASSSGTGGTEAFFGQGTRLTVV.

The V call is TRBV27, the J call TRBJ2-1, with TRBD1 as a possible D gene (7 bases). The V and J ends lost 2 bases and 2 bases respectively, with 10 bases between them. Germline lookup yields CDR1 MNHEY and CDR2 SMNVEV (reference sequence). The CDR3 spans 15 residues. CDR3 residues: CASSLQGGPYNEQFF. CDR3 coding DNA: TGTGCCAGCAGTTTACAGGGGGGCCCCTACAATGAGCAGTTCTTC.

The J gene is TRBJ2-5, the V gene TRBV5-1; 8 nucleotides align to TRBD1. The CDR3 contains 15 residues. J gave up 5 bases and V 1 base, and 7 bases lay outside the gene matches. The germline gives CDR1 SGHRS, CDR2 YFSETQ. The CDR3 loop reads CASSLTAGGAETQYF. The CDR3 DNA is TGCGCCAGCAGCTTGACGGCAGGGGGCGCTGAGACCCAGTACTTC.

This clone was counted between two and nine times. V and J are TRBV6-5 and TRBJ2-7; 10 bases agree with TRBD1. Germline V gene data show CDR1 as MNHEY and CDR2 as SVGAGI. The CDR3 covers 14 residues. Trimming took 4 bases from V and 4 from J; bases not matched to a gene: 4. The CDR3, as DNA: TGTGCCAGCAGTTCGGACAGGGGGGGATACGAGCAGTACTTC. It specifies CASSSDRGGYEQYF.

This chain joins TRBV5-1 and TRBJ2-1; 12 positions match TRBD1. The V segment lost 5 bases and the J segment 4 bases; nucleotides outside the gene matches: 7. CDR3 length: 16 residues. The germline V gene has CDR1 SGHRS and CDR2 YFSETQ. DNA for the CDR3: TGCGCCAGCAGGGAACCGGGACAGGGGGCTTACAATGAGCAGTTCTTC. This sequence encodes CASREPGQGAYNEQFF.

The chain carries TRBV6-5 and TRBJ1-1; D is possibly TRBD1 (6 bases). Germline CDR1 and CDR2: MNHEY and SVGAGI. CDR3 size: 14 residues. Trimming stripped 7 bases from V and 4 bases from J, with 16 bases between. The CDR3 protein is CASKAGAHLTEAFF. CDR3 nucleotide sequence: TGTGCCAGCAAAGCAGGGGCTCACCTCACTGAAGCTTTCTTT.

This chain links TRBV3-1 (or the pseudogene TRBV3-2) with TRBJ2-7; tentative D call: TRBD1 (6 bases). Per germline, CDR1 LGHDT and CDR2 YNNKEL (reference sequence). Trimming shortened V by 1 base and J by 5 bases, and 12 bases separated the two germline ends. The CDR3 contains 14 residues. The CDR3 DNA reads as TGTGCCAGCAGCCAAGTACAGGGAAGCGACGAGCAGTACTTC. Amino acids: CASSQVQGSDEQYF.

This chain connects TRBV5-1 to TRBJ2-4; D gene unclear. The V gene lost 0 bases and the J gene lost 3 bases, with 10 bases spanning the gap. Looked up from germline, CDR1 is SGHRS and CDR2 is YFSETQ. This CDR3 contains 15 residues. In DNA, the CDR3 is TGCGCCAGCAGCTTGGTGGTTTCGGGCAAAAACATTCAGTACTTC. This gives the protein CASSLVVSGKNIQYF.

The chain couples TRBV11-2 to TRBJ1-1; no definite D call. This CDR3 contains 15 residues. V gave up 6 bases and J gave up 4 bases, with 18 bases separating them. Germline loops: CDR1 SGHAT, CDR2 FQNNGV. As DNA, the CDR3 is TGTGCCAGCAGACTTACAGCGGGAGGCCCCACTGAAGCTTTCTTT. This encodes CASRLTAGGPTEAFF.

This chain links TRBV7-9 with TRBJ2-1, with 7 bases fitting TRBD1. The CDR3 spans 14 residues. In germline, CDR1 is SEHNR, CDR2 FQNEAQ (reference sequence). V shed 5 bases, J shed 6 bases, and the junction held 7 bases outside the gene matches. The CDR3 region has the DNA TGTGCCAGCAGCAAATCGACAGGGACCAATGAGCAGTTCTTC. Amino acid sequence: CASSKSTGTNEQFF.

The chain employs TRBV29-1 and TRBJ1-1, with TRBD1 identical over 7 bases. Trimming cost V 6 bases and J 0 bases; bases outside gene matches: 7. Germline V gene sequence: CDR1 SQVTM, CDR2 ANQGSEA. This CDR3 comprises 14 residues. The CDR3 bases are TGCAGCGTGGGACAGACCTCCATGAACACTGAAGCTTTCTTT. Protein product: CSVGQTSMNTEAFF.

This chain links TRBV3-1 (or the pseudogene TRBV3-2) with TRBJ1-1, with a weak D call TRBD1 (6 bases). The CDR3 contains 13 residues. The germline gives CDR1 LGHDT, CDR2 YNNKEL (reference sequence). V lost 4 bases and J 1 base, leaving 7 bases between the germline ends. Written as DNA, the CDR3 is TGTGCCAGCAGCCGCAGGGGGAACACTGAAGCTTTCTTT. Amino acid sequence: CASSRRGNTEAFF.

This chain links TRBV5-6 with TRBJ1-4, with D unresolved. The CDR3 has 14 residues. Germline CDR1 and CDR2: SGHDT and YYEEEE. The V and J ends lost 4 bases and 8 bases respectively, with 15 bases between them. This CDR3 is CASSRRGPGEKLFF. The CDR3 DNA reads TGTGCCAGCAGCCGGAGAGGGCCTGGGGAAAAACTGTTTTTT. Full variable domain (missing parts from reference TRBV5-6 and TRBJ1-4): DAGVTQSPTHLIKTRGQQVTLRCSPKSGHDTVSWYQQALGQGPQFIFQYYEEEERQRGNFPDRFSGHQFPNYSSELNVNALLLGDSALYLCASSRRGPGEKLFFGSGTQLSVL.

The chain has TRBV5-3 and TRBJ2-3; a possible D gene is TRBD1 (5 bases). TRBV5-3 is an ORF, with its function uncertain. The CDR3 covers 17 residues. Trimming stripped 3 bases from V and 8 bases from J, with 25 bases between. CDR3 nucleotide sequence: TGTGCCAGAAGCTCCCGCCAGGGTGGCCCCCTTCATATTACGCAGTATTTT. Translated, it gives CARSSRQGGPLHITQYF.

Written as DNA, the CDR3 is TGTGCCAGCAGTCCGTGGACAGGGGGCATCAAGATTAGCAATCAGCCCCAGCATTTT. Its protein is CASSPWTGGIKISNQPQHF. The genes are TRBV27 and TRBJ1-5; TRBD1 aligns across 11 bases. CDR1 is MNHEY and CDR2 is SMNVEV in the germline V gene (reference sequence). J gave up 0 bases and V 5 bases, and 12 bases lay outside the gene matches. CDR3 length equals 19 residues.

This chain joins TRBV7-2 and TRBJ2-7; no clear D gene. The CDR3 has 15 amino acids. V lost 2 bases and J 3 bases, leaving 14 bases between the germline ends. Germline V gene sequence: CDR1 SGHTA, CDR2 FQGNSA. The CDR3 protein is CASSLSAGPYYEQYF. CDR3 DNA: TGTGCCAGCAGCTTATCGGCAGGCCCTTACTACGAGCAGTACTTC.

The genes are TRBV5-6 and TRBJ2-3; 10 nucleotides match TRBD1. Per germline, CDR1 SGHDT and CDR2 YYEEEE. This CDR3 region has 16 residues. J gave up 0 bases and V 4 bases, and 5 bases lay outside the gene matches. CDR3 region: CASSRDRGTSTDTQYF. As DNA, the CDR3 is TGTGCCAGCAGCAGGGACAGGGGAACTAGCACAGATACGCAGTATTTT. The full variable domain, completed using reference TRBV5-6 and TRBJ2-3, is DAGVTQSPTHLIKTRGQQVTLRCSPKSGHDTVSWYQQALGQGPQFIFQYYEEEERQRGNFPDRFSGHQFPNYSSELNVNALLLGDSALYLCASSRDRGTSTDTQYFGPGTRLTVL.

V is TRBV5-1 and J is TRBJ2-1; 9 bases are shared with TRBD1. Germline values: CDR1 SGHRS, CDR2 YFSETQ. This CDR3 is 16 amino acids long. With 5 bases clipped from V and 4 bases from J, the junction kept 10 bases outside the gene matches. The CDR3 bases are TGCGCCAGCAGATACACGGGACAGGGTTGGTACAATGAGCAGTTCTTC. Protein sequence: CASRYTGQGWYNEQFF.

The rearrangement links TRBV3-1 (or the pseudogene TRBV3-2) to TRBJ1-1; D might be TRBD1 (5 bases). The germline CDR1 and CDR2 sequences are LGHDT and YNNKEL (reference sequence). This CDR3 spans 16 amino acids. V was pared by 6 bases and J by 0 bases, with 17 bases between. In nucleotides, the CDR3 is TGTGCCAGCAGTCCAATAGACAGCGCCCTGAACACTGAAGCTTTCTTT. Translated: CASSPIDSALNTEAFF.

The rearrangement links TRBV9 to TRBJ1-2; D not resolved. V was pared by 3 bases and J by 0 bases, with 9 bases between. The length of the CDR3 is 14 residues. Germline V lookup: CDR1 SGDLS, CDR2 YYNGEE. The CDR3 protein is CASSGIAANYGYTF. CDR3 nucleotides: TGTGCCAGCAGCGGGATTGCGGCTAACTATGGCTACACCTTC.

The rearrangement uses TRBV6-6 and TRBJ2-7; 13 bases match TRBD2. The length of the CDR3 is 15 residues. Per germline, CDR1 MNHNY and CDR2 SVGAGI (reference sequence). Germline trimming cut 2 bases from V and 6 bases from J; bases unmatched to any gene: 4. CDR3 residues: CASSYGRTSGSEQYF. The DNA of the CDR3 is TGTGCCAGCAGTTACGGGAGGACTAGCGGGAGCGAGCAGTACTTC.